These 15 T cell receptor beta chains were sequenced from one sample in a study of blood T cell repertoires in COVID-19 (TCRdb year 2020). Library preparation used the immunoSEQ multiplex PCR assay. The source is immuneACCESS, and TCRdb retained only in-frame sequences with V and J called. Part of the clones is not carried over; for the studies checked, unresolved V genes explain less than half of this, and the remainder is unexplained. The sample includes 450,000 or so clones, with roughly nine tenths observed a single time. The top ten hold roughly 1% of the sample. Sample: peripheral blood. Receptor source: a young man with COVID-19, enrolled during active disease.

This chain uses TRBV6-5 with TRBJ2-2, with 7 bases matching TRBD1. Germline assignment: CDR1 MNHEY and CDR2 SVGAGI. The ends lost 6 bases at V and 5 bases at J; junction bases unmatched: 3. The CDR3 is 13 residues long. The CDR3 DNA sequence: TGTGCCAGCAGGACAGGGAATACCGGGGAGCTGTTTTTT. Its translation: CASRTGNTGELFF.

CDR3: CASSPGGITDTQYF. The CDR3 DNA sequence: TGTGCCAGCAGCCCGGGGGGTATCACAGATACGCAGTATTTT. The V and J genes are TRBV13 and TRBJ2-3; 7 nucleotides agree with TRBD2. V dropped 5 bases and J dropped 2; count of bases not matched to a gene: 4. Per the germline V gene, CDR1 is PRHDT and CDR2 is FYEKMQ (reference sequence). The CDR3 sequence is 14 residues long.

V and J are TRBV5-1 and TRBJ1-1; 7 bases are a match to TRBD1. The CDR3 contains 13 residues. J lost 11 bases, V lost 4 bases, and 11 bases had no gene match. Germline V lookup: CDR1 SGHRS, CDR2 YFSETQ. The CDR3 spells CASSATGQERAFF. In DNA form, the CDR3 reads TGCGCCAGCAGCGCCACCGGACAGGAGAGGGCTTTCTTT.

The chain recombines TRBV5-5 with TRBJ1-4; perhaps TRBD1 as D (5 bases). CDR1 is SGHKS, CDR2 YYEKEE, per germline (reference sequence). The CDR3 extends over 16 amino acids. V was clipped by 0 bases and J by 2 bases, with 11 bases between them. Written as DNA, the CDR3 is TGTGCCAGCAGCTTGGAAGGGGTTGGGACTAATGAAAAACTGTTTTTT. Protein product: CASSLEGVGTNEKLFF.

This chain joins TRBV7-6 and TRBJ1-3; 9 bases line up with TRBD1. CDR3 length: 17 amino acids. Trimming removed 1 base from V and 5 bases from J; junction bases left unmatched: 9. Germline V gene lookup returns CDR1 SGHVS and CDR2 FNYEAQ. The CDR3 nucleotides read TGTGCCAGCAGCTTAGGCGGTACAGGGGGCATCAGAAACACCATATATTTT. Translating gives CASSLGGTGGIRNTIYF.

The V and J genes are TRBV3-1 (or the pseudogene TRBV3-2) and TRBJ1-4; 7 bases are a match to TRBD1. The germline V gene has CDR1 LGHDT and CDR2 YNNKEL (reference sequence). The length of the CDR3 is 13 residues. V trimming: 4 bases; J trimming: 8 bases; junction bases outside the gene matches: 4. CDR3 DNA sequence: TGTGCCAGCAGCCCGACAGGGAACGAAAAACTGTTTTTT. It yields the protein CASSPTGNEKLFF.

In DNA, the CDR3 is TGTGCCAGCAGCCCCTTAGTTGCCGGGGAGCTGTTTTTT. As protein: CASSPLVAGELFF. The chain employs TRBV7-2 and TRBJ2-2; D gene ambiguous. CDR3 length: 13 amino acids. Germline V lookup: CDR1 SGHTA, CDR2 FQGNSA. V was pared by 5 bases and J by 6 bases, with 10 bases between. Full variable domain (rest looked up from reference TRBV7-2 and TRBJ2-2): GAGVSQSPSNKVTEKGKDVELRCDPISGHTALYWYRQSLGQGLEFLIYFQGNSAPDKSGLPSDRFSAERTGGSVSTLTIQRTQQEDSAVYLCASSPLVAGELFFGEGSRLTVL.

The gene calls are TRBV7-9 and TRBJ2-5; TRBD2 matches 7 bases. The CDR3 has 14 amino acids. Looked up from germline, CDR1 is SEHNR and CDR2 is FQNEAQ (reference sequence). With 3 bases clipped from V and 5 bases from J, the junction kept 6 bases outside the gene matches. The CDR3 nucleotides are TGTGCCAGCAGCTTCGGCCACGGGGGGGAGACCCAGTACTTC. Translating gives CASSFGHGGETQYF. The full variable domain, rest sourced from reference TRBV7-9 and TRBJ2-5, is DTGVSQNPRHKITKRGQNVTFRCDPISEHNRLYWYRQTLGQGPEFLTYFQNEAQLEKSRLLSDRFSAERPKGSFSTLEIQRTEQGDSAMYLCASSFGHGGETQYFGPGTRLLVL.

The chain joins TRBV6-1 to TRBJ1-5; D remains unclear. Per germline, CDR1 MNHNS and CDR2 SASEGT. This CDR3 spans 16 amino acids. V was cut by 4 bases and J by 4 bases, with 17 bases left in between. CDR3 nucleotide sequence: TGTGCCAGCAGTGCTGGCATCCCTGCCCTTAATCAGCCCCAGCATTTT. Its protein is CASSAGIPALNQPQHF.

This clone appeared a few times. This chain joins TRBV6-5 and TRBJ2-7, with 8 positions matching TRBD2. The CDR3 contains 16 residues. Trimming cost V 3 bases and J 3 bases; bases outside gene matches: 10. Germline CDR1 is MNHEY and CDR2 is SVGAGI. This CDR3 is CASSYSGLAGRYEQYF. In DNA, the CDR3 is TGTGCCAGCAGTTATTCTGGACTAGCAGGTCGCTACGAGCAGTACTTC.

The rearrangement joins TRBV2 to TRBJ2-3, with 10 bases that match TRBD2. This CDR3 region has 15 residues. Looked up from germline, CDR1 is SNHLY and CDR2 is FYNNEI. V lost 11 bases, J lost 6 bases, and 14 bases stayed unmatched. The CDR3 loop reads CAGVQLAGMEDTQYF. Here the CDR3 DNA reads TGTGCCGGGGTACAACTAGCGGGAATGGAGGATACGCAGTATTTT.

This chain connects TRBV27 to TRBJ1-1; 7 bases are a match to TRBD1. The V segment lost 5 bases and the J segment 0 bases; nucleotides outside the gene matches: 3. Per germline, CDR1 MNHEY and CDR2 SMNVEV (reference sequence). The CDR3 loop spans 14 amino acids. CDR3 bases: TGTGCCAGCAGTCGTGACAGGGTGAACACTGAAGCTTTCTTT. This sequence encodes CASSRDRVNTEAFF.

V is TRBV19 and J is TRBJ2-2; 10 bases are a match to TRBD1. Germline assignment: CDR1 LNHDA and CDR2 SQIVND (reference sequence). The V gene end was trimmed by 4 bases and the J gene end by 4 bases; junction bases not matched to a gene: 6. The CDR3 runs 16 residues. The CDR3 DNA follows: TGTGCCAGTAGTAACGGAGGACAGGGGGTCACCGGGGAGCTGTTTTTT. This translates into CASSNGGQGVTGELFF.

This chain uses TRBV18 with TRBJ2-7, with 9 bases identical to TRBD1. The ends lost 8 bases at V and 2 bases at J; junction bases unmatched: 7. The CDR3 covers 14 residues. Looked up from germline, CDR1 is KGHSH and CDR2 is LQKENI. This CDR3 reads CASSRDRVAYEQYF. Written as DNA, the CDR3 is TGTGCCAGCAGCCGGGACAGGGTAGCCTACGAGCAGTACTTC.

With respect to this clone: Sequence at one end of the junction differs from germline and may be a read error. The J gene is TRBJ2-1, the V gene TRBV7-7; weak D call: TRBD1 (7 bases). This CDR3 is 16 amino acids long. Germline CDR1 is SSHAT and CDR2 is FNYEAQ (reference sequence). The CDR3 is CASSLQGGSAKNEQFF. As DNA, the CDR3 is TGTGCTAGCAGCTTGCAGGGGGGCTCCGCGAAAAATGAGCAGTTCTTC.